The present entry profiles one T cell receptor beta chain with its context. CDR1 and CDR2 (germline): SNHLY, FYNNEI. V was shortened by 8 bases and J by 1 base, with 18 bases between the two germline ends. The CDR3 is 16 amino acids. Profiled with immunoSEQ multiplex PCR; TCRdb holds only in-frame clones, not every one. The sample includes roughly 110,000 clones, roughly 84% seen only once; the top ten take 0.7% to 0.85%. The data were obtained in a study of blood T cell repertoires in COVID-19. Study-wide context: Specimens from acute and convalescent COVID-19 originated in the United States, Italy and Spain. T cells, B-cell-depleted T cells, or PBMCs supplied cDNA or gDNA.

The source of this sequence is a woman in her 70s with acute or convalescent COVID-19. Source material: peripheral blood. The V gene is TRBV2, the J gene TRBJ1-5, with TRBD1 as a possible D gene (5 bases). The CDR3 DNA reads as TGTGCCAGCGGAGGGGACCTACGGATGAGCAATCAGCCCCAGCATTTT. Translated, it gives CASGGDLRMSNQPQHF.